This T cell receptor beta chain was captured by sequencing in a study of OX40 agonist ivuxolimab in advanced cancers. Overall study: Intravenous ivuxolimab at 0.01 to 10 mg/kg was given to patients every 2 weeks.

General study results and limits: Circulating CD4+ and CD8+ T cells showed clonal expansion by week 6 at 0.1 to 3.0 mg/kg.

Germline-derived CDR1 and CDR2 are MDHEN and SYDVKM. The V and J ends lost 6 bases and 4 bases respectively, with 18 bases between them. This CDR3 is built from 15 residues. Comment on this clone: The target antigen is unknown.

The repertoire was sequenced with immunoSEQ multiplex PCR; TCRdb's copy has only in-frame clones and lacks some. Here the sample spans about 77,000 clones, 85% to 90% being singletons. This TCR derives from an adult with an advanced solid tumor such as melanoma, head and neck, liver or kidney cancer. Sequencing was performed on CD4+ or CD8+ T cells sorted from blood, taken in a trial of the OX40 agonist ivuxolimab. The chain recombines TRBV28 with TRBJ1-2, with D possibly matching TRBD1 (5 bases). The CDR3 spells CASRPGGGVIYGYTF. The CDR3 region has the DNA TGTGCCAGCAGACCTGGGGGGGGAGTTATCTATGGCTACACCTTC.